The present T cell receptor beta chain was sequenced within a study of T cell changes during pregnancy in multiple sclerosis. Germline-derived CDR1 and CDR2 are GTSNPN and SVGIG (reference sequence). J was trimmed by 4 bases and V by 4 bases; bases with no gene match: 3. The length of the CDR3 is 13 residues. Some clones are missing from TCRdb's copy, which holds only in-frame ones; the method was immunoSEQ multiplex PCR. Of about 100,000 clones in the sample, about nine tenths were seen once. The sample was peripheral blood, taken in the second trimester of pregnancy. The chain recombines TRBV30 with TRBJ2-1, with 8 bases lining up with TRBD2. This sequence was found in a female donor with multiple sclerosis, enrolled in a pregnancy study. The CDR3: CAWTPSGYNEQFF. The CDR3, as DNA: TGTGCCTGGACGCCTAGCGGGTACAATGAGCAGTTCTTC.